The 5 T cell receptor beta chains below all came from one sample that was sequenced in a study of neoadjuvant anti-PD-1 for oral cavity cancer. Time point reported: after neoadjuvant nivolumab, at surgical resection. TCRdb keeps only in-frame clones here, not all; method: immunoSEQ multiplex PCR. The table has roughly 46,000 clones, around 79% seen once; the top ten hold about 5%. The sequencing used PBMCs, collected after nivolumab (anti-PD-1) treatment. Source of these receptors: a person between 40 and 85 years old with oral cavity squamous cell carcinoma.

The chain has TRBV4-1 and TRBJ2-7; D unclear. CDR1 and CDR2 (germline): MGHRA, YSYEKL. The CDR3 contains 13 residues. V lost 1 base to trimming and J lost 2 bases, with 6 bases between them. The CDR3 DNA reads TGCGCCAGCAGCCAAGGGAACACCTACGAGCAGTACTTC. Translation: CASSQGNTYEQYF.

V and J are TRBV5-1 and TRBJ1-1; no definite D call. Germline CDR1 and CDR2: SGHRS and YFSETQ. V was cut by 0 bases and J by 4 bases, with 10 bases left in between. This CDR3 has 14 amino acids. CDR3 nucleotides: TGCGCCAGCAGCTTGGACCCCTTGGGCACTGAAGCTTTCTTT. It encodes CASSLDPLGTEAFF.

This clone appeared once. The gene calls are TRBV4-2 and TRBJ1-3, with 7 bases that match TRBD1. This CDR3 has 15 amino acids. Germline-derived CDR1 and CDR2 are LGHNA and YNFKEQ. Losses at the gene ends were 2 bases for V and 3 bases for J; bases not matched to a gene: 4. This CDR3 is CASSQQGDRGNTIYF. CDR3 in DNA: TGTGCCAGCAGCCAACAGGGGGATCGTGGAAACACCATATATTTT.

The gene calls are TRBV7-8 and TRBJ2-7; weak D call: TRBD1 (6 bases). CDR1 and CDR2 from the germline V gene are SGHVS and FQNEAQ. The CDR3 has 12 residues. Trimming left V 4 bases short and J 6 bases short, with 10 bases between. The CDR3 spells CASSSGQREQYF. CDR3 nucleotide sequence: TGTGCCAGCAGCTCCGGACAGCGCGAGCAGTACTTC.

The chain recombines TRBV9 with TRBJ2-5; TRBD1 aligns across 9 bases. In germline, CDR1 is SGDLS, CDR2 YYNGEE. V was clipped by 5 bases and J by 7 bases; unmatched bases: 6. The CDR3 loop spans 13 amino acids. DNA of the CDR3: TGTGCCAGCAGAGGGGACAGGGTAGGGACCCAGTACTTC. It translates to CASRGDRVGTQYF.